The 14 T cell receptor beta chains reported below all come from one sample, sequenced in a study of T-cell memory formation after mild COVID-19. A single record per CDR3 protein comes from TCRdb applying MiXCR to the 5' RACE reads. Of about 430,000 distinct CDR3 sequences listed, approximately 24% were seen once; the top ten hold around 9.5%. The sequenced sample was PBMCs or a T cell subset sorted from them (not recorded which). These receptors were taken from an adult woman who had mild COVID-19 (a few samples of this study predate the infection). Cell type and time point are not known.

This clonotype was observed a handful of times. The chain joins TRBV19 to TRBJ2-1; TRBD2 matches at 8 bases. CDR3 length: 16 amino acids. Germline CDR1 is LNHDA and CDR2 is SQIVND (reference sequence). Trimming at V came to 1 base and at J to 5 bases, leaving 7 bases not matched to a gene. CDR3 nucleotides: TGTGCCAGTAGTATAGTCGGGATAGCGGGACACAATGAGCAGTTCTTC. This encodes CASSIVGIAGHNEQFF.

The V call is TRBV9, the J call TRBJ1-5; D remains ambiguous. Per the germline V gene, CDR1 is SGDLS and CDR2 is YYNGEE. The CDR3 totals 14 residues. The V end was cut by 4 bases, the J end by 10 bases, with 18 bases between. CDR3 sequence reads: CASSRPSSRKPQHF. CDR3 nucleotide sequence: TGTGCCAGCAGCCGACCATCCTCCCGTAAACCCCAGCATTTT. The variable domain in full, with the rest retrieved from reference TRBV9 and TRBJ1-5, is DSGVTQTPKHLITATGQRVTLRCSPRSGDLSVYWYQQSLDQGLQFLIQYYNGEERAKGNILERFSAQQFPDLHSELNLSSLELGDSALYFCASSRPSSRKPQHFGDGTRLSIL.

The rearrangement joins TRBV7-9 to TRBJ2-7, with D unresolved. The germline V gene encodes CDR1 SEHNR and CDR2 FQNEAQ (reference sequence). Trimming took 3 bases from V and 0 from J, leaving 9 bases between them. The CDR3 is made up of 14 amino acids. This chain's CDR3 is CASSFDTISYEQYF. Here the CDR3 DNA reads TGTGCCAGCAGCTTCGACACTATCTCCTACGAGCAGTACTTC. The complete variable domain, with remaining parts taken from reference TRBV7-9 and TRBJ2-7, reads DTGVSQNPRHKITKRGQNVTFRCDPISEHNRLYWYRQTLGQGPEFLTYFQNEAQLEKSRLLSDRFSAERPKGSFSTLEIQRTEQGDSAMYLCASSFDTISYEQYFGPGTRLTVT.

This clonotype showed up just a few times. The DNA of the CDR3 is TGTGCCATCAGTGCAAAAGGGGATGAGCAGTTCTTC. Protein sequence: CAISAKGDEQFF. V usage is TRBV10-3 and J usage is TRBJ2-1, with D perhaps TRBD1 (5 bases). Trimming cost V 4 bases and J 8 bases, with 9 bases left between them. Germline V gene data show CDR1 as ENHRY and CDR2 as SYGVKD. This CDR3 region has 12 residues.

The V gene is TRBV23-1, the J gene TRBJ1-5, with 7 nucleotides matching TRBD1. TRBV23-1 is marked as an open reading frame, function uncertain. CDR3 length: 17 amino acids. Trimming at V came to 2 bases and at J to 0 bases, leaving 7 bases not matched to a gene. The CDR3 coding sequence is TGCGCCAGCAGTCAAACCGGGACAGACTCTAGCAATCAGCCCCAGCATTTT. Its protein product is CASSQTGTDSSNQPQHF.

This sequence joins TRBV6-5 and TRBJ2-7, with D possibly being TRBD2 (7 bases). Germline V gene sequence: CDR1 MNHEY, CDR2 SVGAGI. Trimming stripped 0 bases from V and 0 bases from J, with 18 bases between. This CDR3 has 18 amino acids. CDR3 in amino acids: CASSYSPGAGAFSYEQYF. In DNA, the CDR3 is TGTGCCAGCAGTTACTCCCCCGGGGCGGGGGCCTTCTCCTACGAGCAGTACTTC.

This clonotype has only a few counts. The V call is TRBV12-3 or TRBV12-4, the J call TRBJ1-3; D remains ambiguous. The V end lost 5 bases, the J end lost 4 bases, and 6 bases lay between the germline ends. There are 12 residues in the CDR3. CDR3 DNA: TGTGCCAGCAGTACCCCCGGAAACACCATATATTTT. It codes for CASSTPGNTIYF.

In this sample, this clonotype turned up a few times. The rearrangement links TRBV9 to TRBJ2-2; D ambiguous. V was shortened by 3 bases and J by 10 bases, with 16 bases between the two germline ends. Germline loops: CDR1 SGDLS, CDR2 YYNGEE. The CDR3 has 14 amino acids. The CDR3 protein is CASSGGIWAEELFF. CDR3 bases: TGTGCCAGCAGCGGGGGAATATGGGCGGAGGAGCTGTTTTTT.

CDR3 sequence reads: CASSQEETGAYEQYF. The CDR3 nucleotides read TGCGCCAGCAGCCAAGAGGAGACAGGGGCCTACGAGCAGTACTTC. V and J are TRBV4-3 and TRBJ2-7, with 8 nucleotides matching TRBD1. Germline V gene sequence: CDR1 LGHNA, CDR2 YSLEER. J lost 2 bases, V lost 0 bases, and 3 bases had no gene match. The CDR3 runs to 15 residues.

The gene calls are TRBV5-6 and TRBJ2-3, with 8 bases matching TRBD1. V lost 2 bases and J lost 1; bases outside the gene matches: 6. Germline lookup yields CDR1 SGHDT and CDR2 YYEEEE. This CDR3 has 16 residues. The CDR3 loop is CASSLIPGQGTDTQYF. In nucleotides, the CDR3 is TGTGCCAGCAGCTTAATTCCGGGACAGGGCACAGATACGCAGTATTTT.

Here the CDR3 reads CASSYGQGLQETQYF. The DNA for the CDR3 is TGTGCCAGCAGCTACGGACAGGGCCTCCAAGAGACCCAGTACTTC. The gene calls are TRBV6-5 and TRBJ2-5; 8 bases line up with TRBD1. Unmatched junction bases numbered 7, after V lost 6 bases and J lost 1 base. Looked up from germline, CDR1 is MNHEY and CDR2 is SVGAGI. This CDR3 has 15 residues.

This clonotype was counted at least ten times. The V and J genes are TRBV7-6 and TRBJ1-1, with D possibly being TRBD1 (5 bases). Germline V gives CDR1 SGHVS, CDR2 FNYEAQ. This CDR3 contains 14 residues. V was clipped by 5 bases and J by 1 base, with 11 bases between them. The CDR3 loop reads CASSPGVRNTEAFF. The CDR3 coding sequence is TGTGCCAGCAGCCCGGGGGTAAGGAACACTGAAGCTTTCTTT.

The chain joins TRBV6-5 to TRBJ2-7; the D is unclear. V was shortened by 6 bases and J by 0 bases, with 12 bases between the two germline ends. CDR1 is MNHEY and CDR2 is SVGAGI in the germline V gene. This CDR3 spans 14 amino acids. DNA for the CDR3: TGTGCCAGCAGGATCGCCTCGAACTCCTACGAGCAGTACTTC. This sequence encodes CASRIASNSYEQYF.

This chain links TRBV6-1 with TRBJ2-5; TRBD2 might be the D (6 bases). CDR3 length: 16 amino acids. Per the germline V gene, CDR1 is MNHNS and CDR2 is SASEGT. V shed 0 bases and J shed 0 bases, with 11 bases lying between them. The CDR3 DNA reads TGTGCCAGCAGTGAAGCGAAGCGGGCCTACCAAGAGACCCAGTACTTC. Its protein is CASSEAKRAYQETQYF.